Listed here are 10 T cell receptor beta chains from one sample, sequenced in a study of blood T cell repertoires in COVID-19. TCRdb's table, derived via immunoSEQ multiplex PCR, lists solely in-frame clones and lacks some. The sample lists roughly 250,000 clones, around nine tenths seen once, with roughly 9.8% in the top ten. Sequencing input: peripheral blood. These receptors all come from a man aged 35 to 55 who had recovered from COVID-19.

In this sample, this clone turned up a few times. The chain combines TRBV4-3 with TRBJ1-2, with D unclear. The CDR3 runs to 17 residues. Germline loops: CDR1 LGHNA, CDR2 YSLEER. V gave up 0 bases and J gave up 2 bases, with 16 bases separating them. CDR3 region: CASSQDLSVSLNYGYTF. The CDR3 nucleotides are TGCGCCAGCAGCCAAGATCTTTCGGTAAGCCTGAACTATGGCTACACCTTC.

J is TRBJ1-2 and V is TRBV7-9; 7 bases are a match to TRBD1. Germline-derived CDR1 and CDR2 are SEHNR and FQNEAQ (reference sequence). V lost 4 bases to trimming and J lost 2 bases; unmatched junction nucleotides: 7. The CDR3 covers 15 residues. The CDR3 DNA sequence: TGTGCCAGCAGCTCCTCGGGACAGCGGAACTATGGCTACACCTTC. It yields the protein CASSSSGQRNYGYTF.

The V call is TRBV7-2, the J call TRBJ2-7, with a weak D call TRBD1 (5 bases). The length of the CDR3 is 14 residues. V lost 5 bases and J lost 0, with 11 bases in between. Germline CDR1 SGHTA, CDR2 FQGNSA. CDR3 sequence: CASSAHRNSYEQYF. The CDR3 nucleotides are TGTGCCAGCAGCGCACACAGGAACTCCTACGAGCAGTACTTC. Variable domain in full (rest from reference TRBV7-2 and TRBJ2-7): GAGVSQSPSNKVTEKGKDVELRCDPISGHTALYWYRQSLGQGLEFLIYFQGNSAPDKSGLPSDRFSAERTGGSVSTLTIQRTQQEDSAVYLCASSAHRNSYEQYFGPGTRLTVT.

This clone occurred once. This chain uses TRBV7-2 with TRBJ2-5, with 9 positions matching TRBD2. This CDR3 region has 16 residues. Germline loops: CDR1 SGHTA, CDR2 FQGNSA. Trimming cost V 2 bases and J 2 bases; bases outside gene matches: 6. Here the CDR3 reads CASSLRRGGLQETQYF. The CDR3 coding sequence is TGTGCCAGCAGCTTAAGGCGGGGGGGACTTCAAGAGACCCAGTACTTC.

This clone appeared a single time. This sequence joins TRBV2 and TRBJ2-3; TRBD1 might be the D (8 bases). The CDR3 contains 13 residues. CDR1 is SNHLY and CDR2 is FYNNEI in the germline V gene. V was trimmed by 7 bases and J by 4 bases, leaving 12 bases between them. CDR3 sequence reads: CASNRGGADTQYF. CDR3 DNA sequence: TGTGCCAGCAACAGGGGGGGTGCAGATACGCAGTATTTT.

This clone appeared a single time. The J gene is TRBJ2-5, the V gene TRBV19; TRBD2 aligns across 8 bases. Germline-derived CDR1 and CDR2 are LNHDA and SQIVND (reference sequence). The CDR3 is made up of 17 amino acids. J was trimmed by 1 base and V by 7 bases; bases with no gene match: 14. The DNA of the CDR3 is TGTGCCAGTACGAGTCGGGGGGGTTCCTTAAGCCAAGAGACCCAGTACTTC. Its protein product is CASTSRGGSLSQETQYF.

V usage is TRBV6-5 and J usage is TRBJ2-1; no definite D call. Germline-derived CDR1 and CDR2 are MNHEY and SVGAGI. Trimming took off 0 bases at V and 7 bases at J, with 13 bases between the two ends. The CDR3 runs 15 residues. The CDR3 region has the DNA TGTGCCAGCAGTTACTCGCTTCTAGTAGTAAATGAGCAGTTCTTC. Protein product: CASSYSLLVVNEQFF.

The gene calls are TRBV10-3 and TRBJ2-3, with D possibly matching TRBD2 (5 bases). Trimming shortened V by 10 bases and J by 1 base, and 18 bases separated the two germline ends. Germline CDR1 ENHRY, CDR2 SYGVKD. The CDR3 consists of 15 residues. CDR3 DNA sequence: TGTGCCACAAAGAACCGGGAATCACGCACAGATACGCAGTATTTT. As protein: CATKNRESRTDTQYF.

CDR3 sequence (DNA): TGTGCCAGCAGCAAAGAAACAAAGGGGGCGAGGTACAATGAGCAGTTCTTC. Protein product: CASSKETKGARYNEQFF. This chain joins TRBV21-1 and TRBJ2-1; the table's D call TRBD1 went unverified against the DNA. TRBV21-1 is an annotated pseudogene. This CDR3 region has 17 residues.

Concerning this clone: One base away lies a much larger clone, so this may be a sequencing read error. The identical CDR3 is also encoded by other nucleotide sequences in the sample. V is TRBV12-3 or TRBV12-4 and J is TRBJ2-7; D remains unclear. The CDR3 runs 11 residues. Trimming cost V 6 bases and J 0 bases, with 3 bases left between them. CDR3 DNA: TGTGCCAGCAGCTCCTCCTACGAGCAGTACTTC. Protein product: CASSSSYEQYF.